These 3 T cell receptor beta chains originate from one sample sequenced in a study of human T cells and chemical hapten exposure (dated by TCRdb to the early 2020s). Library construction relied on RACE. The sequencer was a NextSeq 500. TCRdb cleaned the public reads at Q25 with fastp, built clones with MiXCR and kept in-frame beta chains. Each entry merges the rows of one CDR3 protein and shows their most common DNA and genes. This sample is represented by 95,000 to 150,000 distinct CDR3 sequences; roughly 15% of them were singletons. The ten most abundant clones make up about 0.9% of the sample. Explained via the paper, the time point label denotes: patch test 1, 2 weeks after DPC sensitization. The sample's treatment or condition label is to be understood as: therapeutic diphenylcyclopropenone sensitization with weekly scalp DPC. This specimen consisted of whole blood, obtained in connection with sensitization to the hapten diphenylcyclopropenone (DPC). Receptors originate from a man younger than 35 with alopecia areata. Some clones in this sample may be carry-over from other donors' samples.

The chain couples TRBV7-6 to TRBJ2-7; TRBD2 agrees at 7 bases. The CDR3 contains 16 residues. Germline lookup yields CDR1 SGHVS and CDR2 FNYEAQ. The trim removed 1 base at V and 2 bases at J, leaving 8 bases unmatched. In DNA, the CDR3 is TGTGCCAGCAGCTTAGGTTCAGCGGGGAACGCCTACGAGCAGTACTTC. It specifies CASSLGSAGNAYEQYF.

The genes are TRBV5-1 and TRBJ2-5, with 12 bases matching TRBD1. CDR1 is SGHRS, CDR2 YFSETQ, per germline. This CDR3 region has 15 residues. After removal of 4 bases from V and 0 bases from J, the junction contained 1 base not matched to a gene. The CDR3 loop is CASSGDRGHQETQYF. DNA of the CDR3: TGCGCCAGCAGCGGGGACAGGGGGCACCAAGAGACCCAGTACTTC.

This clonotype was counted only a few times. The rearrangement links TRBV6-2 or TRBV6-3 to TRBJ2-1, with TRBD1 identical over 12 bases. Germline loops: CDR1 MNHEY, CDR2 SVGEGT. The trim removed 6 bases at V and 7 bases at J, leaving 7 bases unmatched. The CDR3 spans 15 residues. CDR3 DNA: TGTGCCAGCAGACCTCCGGGACAGGGGGCAAATGAGCAGTTCTTC. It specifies CASRPPGQGANEQFF.